Sequencing of this T cell receptor beta chain was carried out in a study of regulatory T cells in long-lasting Graves disease. The study, taken as a whole, reports: Persistent patients shared thousands of public clonotypes among themselves. Newly diagnosed patients shared fewer, at 900 to 1,000.

Documented time point: newly diagnosed GD, antithyroid drugs for less than 3 months. The TCR library used RNA extracted from PBMCs. The patients included were those that came from an endocrinology department in Xi'an, China. Arm-PCR of CDR3 regions and iRepertoire HTBI primers were the basis on which TCR beta libraries were built. Using its own MiXCR run on the multiplex PCR reads, TCRdb lists one record per CDR3 protein. The repertoire consists of 680,000 or so distinct CDR3 sequences, with roughly 15% occurring once and the leading ten covering roughly 18%. Comment on this clonotype: What it binds is unknown.

The sample also formed part of further work on T cells in Graves' hyperthyroidism and ophthalmopathy. That publication notes: A first-round RT-PCR of the TCR CDR3 used the HTBI primer set.

The material was peripheral blood mononuclear cells (PBMCs), obtained at new diagnosis, from a patient treated with antithyroid drugs. This TCR derives from a woman aged 30 to 39 with Graves disease.

The CDR3 protein is CASSTKGSAEAFF. For the CDR3, the DNA is TGTGCCAGCAGCACTAAAGGGAGTGCCGAAGCTTTCTTT. The rearrangement links TRBV7-9 to TRBJ1-1; the D is unclear. The germline V gene has CDR1 SEHNR and CDR2 FQNEAQ (reference sequence). CDR3 length: 13 amino acids. Trimming removed 5 bases at V and 8 bases at J, with 15 bases between.